This T cell receptor beta chain was sequenced for a study of T cells after yellow fever vaccination (dated by TCRdb to the late 2010s). Concerning the study at large: The SMART-Seq v4 Ultra Low Input RNA kit was used to prepare libraries from fractions with low cell numbers. Blood was drawn at multiple timepoints before and after primary and secondary immunization, with bulk PBMC replicates and cell subsets isolated. To follow T-cell clones before and after primary and booster YFV17D yellow fever vaccination, bulk TCR alpha and beta repertoires were sequenced over time. Two healthy male donors, one aged 18 to 30 and one aged 30 to 40 years, were included in the cohort.

On the study overall, not on this receptor specifically: The secondary T-cell response was found to be weaker but faster than the primary response, with a peak reached on day 5 rather than on day 15. Because the study included only a couple of donors, the extent to which the findings can be generalized is limited. Most clones expanded after primary vaccination (around 97% of CD4 and 80% to 90% of CD8) were re-detected after the booster, suggesting that broad memory maintenance occurred. Because abundant contaminating clonotypes from the bulk population could be contained in FACS-sorted repertoires, computational filtering was required. A small share of clonotypes was detected in both CD4 and CD8 compartments, with the overlap likely arising from convergent recombination.

The run used an Illumina NovaSeq 6000. TCR cDNA was made using 5'RACE template switching, a step that added a universal primer site and unique molecular identifiers. Priming of cDNA synthesis was performed from both the TCR alpha and TCR beta constant segments. Two PCR steps were used to amplify libraries, with sample barcodes and sequencing adapters being added in the second step. Sequencing of libraries was performed on Illumina HiSeq 2500 (2x100 bp) or NovaSeq (2x150 bp). In the paper's pipeline: Demultiplexing of reads and collapsing into UMI consensus sequences were performed with MIGEC, and V(D)J alignment was carried out with MiXCR. Vaccine-responding clonotypes were defined with edgeR using replicate PBMC samples, requiring FDR below 0.01 and a log2 fold change above 5 up to day 15. Each bulk clonotype was labeled CD4 or CD8 based on which sequenced repertoire, CD4 or CD8, contained the clonotype at higher abundance. The public reads were reanalyzed by TCRdb: fastp trimming at Q25, MiXCR alignment, in-frame beta chains only. Rows matching on CDR3 protein sequence are summarized as one entry with the most common DNA and genes. TCRdb's processing, not the study's, gives the V and J calls here. Within this sample are 250,000 to 300,000 distinct CDR3 sequences, with around 5.3% of them counted one time only. Roughly 3% of the sample rests with the top ten.

According to the study, the label for this sample's treatment or condition signals: live attenuated yellow fever vaccine strain. A standard Ficoll-Paque protocol was used to isolate PBMCs from peripheral blood. CD4 and CD8 T-cell fractions were isolated with Dynabeads CD4 and CD8 positive selection kits. TriZol was used to extract RNA from bulk PBMCs, CD4 and CD8 fractions, and dextramer-positive and dextramer-negative fractions. Notes on this clonotype: The antigen it recognizes is unknown. Base-call qualities are not available, and no considerably larger clone is one nucleotide away.

CDR1 and CDR2 are drawn from the germline V gene (reference sequence): SEHNR, FQNEAQ. V is shortened by 1 base, J by 8 bases, and the region joining them spans 21 bases. The CDR3 runs 18 amino acids, cysteine and phenylalanine included. Solely the CDR3 DNA is kept, with 54 bases framed from the first base. The rearrangement combines TRBV7-9 with TRBJ1-6; the D segment could be TRBD1, given 5 matching bases. The TCR originated in a man aged 18 to 29 who received the YFV17D yellow fever vaccine. The input for sequencing was CD4+ T cells sorted from PBMCs, taken on the day of the yellow fever booster vaccination. CDR3 reads: CASSLELGAGLRDSPLHF. The DNA sequence follows: TGTGCCAGCAGCTTAGAATTAGGCGCAGGGTTACGGGATTCACCCCTCCACTTT.